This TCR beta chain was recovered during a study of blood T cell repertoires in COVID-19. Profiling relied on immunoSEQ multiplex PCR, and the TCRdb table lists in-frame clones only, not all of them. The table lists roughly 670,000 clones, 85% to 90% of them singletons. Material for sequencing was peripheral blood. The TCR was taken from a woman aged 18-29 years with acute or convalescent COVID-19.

The chain's CDR3 is CASSLVDRSRTEAFF. The DNA of the CDR3 is TGTGCCAGCAGCTTGGTGGACAGGTCTCGGACTGAAGCTTTCTTT. V and J are TRBV5-6 and TRBJ1-1; 7 bases align to TRBD1. Germline V lookup: CDR1 SGHDT, CDR2 YYEEEE. V lost 0 bases, J lost 5 bases, and 7 bases stayed unmatched. The CDR3 consists of 15 residues. The full variable domain, completed using reference TRBV5-6 and TRBJ1-1, is DAGVTQSPTHLIKTRGQQVTLRCSPKSGHDTVSWYQQALGQGPQFIFQYYEEEERQRGNFPDRFSGHQFPNYSSELNVNALLLGDSALYLCASSLVDRSRTEAFFGQGTRLTVV.